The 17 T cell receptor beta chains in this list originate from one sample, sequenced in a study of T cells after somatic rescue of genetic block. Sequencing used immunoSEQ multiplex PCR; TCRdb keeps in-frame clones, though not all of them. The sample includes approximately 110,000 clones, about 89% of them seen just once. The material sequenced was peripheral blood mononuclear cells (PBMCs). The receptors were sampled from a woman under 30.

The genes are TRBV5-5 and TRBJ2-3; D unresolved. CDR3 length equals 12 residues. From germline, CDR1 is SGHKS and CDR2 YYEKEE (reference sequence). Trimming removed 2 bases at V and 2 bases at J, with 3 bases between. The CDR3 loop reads CASSFSTDTQYF. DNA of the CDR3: TGTGCCAGCAGCTTTTCCACAGATACGCAGTATTTT.

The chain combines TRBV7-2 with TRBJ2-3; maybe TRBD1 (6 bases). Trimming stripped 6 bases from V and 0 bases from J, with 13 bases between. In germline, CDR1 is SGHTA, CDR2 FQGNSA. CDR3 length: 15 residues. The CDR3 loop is CASRVGARSTDTQYF. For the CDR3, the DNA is TGTGCCAGCAGGGTGGGGGCGCGGAGCACAGATACGCAGTATTTT.

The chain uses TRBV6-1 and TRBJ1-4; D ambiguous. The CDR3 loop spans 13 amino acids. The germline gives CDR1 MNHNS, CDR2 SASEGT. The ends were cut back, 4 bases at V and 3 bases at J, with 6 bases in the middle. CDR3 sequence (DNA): TGTGCCAGCAGTGGAGGGTCTAATGAAAAACTGTTTTTT. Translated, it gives CASSGGSNEKLFF.

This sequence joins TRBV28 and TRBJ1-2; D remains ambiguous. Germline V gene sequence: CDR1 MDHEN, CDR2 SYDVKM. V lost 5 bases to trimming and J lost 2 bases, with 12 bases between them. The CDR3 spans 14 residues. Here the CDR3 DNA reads TGTGCCAGCAGTCCCCGACGGCCGAACTATGGCTACACCTTC. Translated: CASSPRRPNYGYTF.

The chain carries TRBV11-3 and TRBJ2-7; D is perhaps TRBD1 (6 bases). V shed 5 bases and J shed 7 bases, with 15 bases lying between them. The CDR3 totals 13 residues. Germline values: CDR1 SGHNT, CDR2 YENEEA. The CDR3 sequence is CASSAQGEGEQYF. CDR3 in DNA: TGTGCCAGCAGCGCACAGGGTGAAGGGGAGCAGTACTTC.

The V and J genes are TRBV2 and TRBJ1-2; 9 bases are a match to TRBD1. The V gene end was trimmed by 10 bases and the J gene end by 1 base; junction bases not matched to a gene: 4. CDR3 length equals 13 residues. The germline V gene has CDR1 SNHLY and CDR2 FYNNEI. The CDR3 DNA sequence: TGTGCCAACCCGGGACAGGGTAACTATGGCTACACCTTC. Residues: CANPGQGNYGYTF.

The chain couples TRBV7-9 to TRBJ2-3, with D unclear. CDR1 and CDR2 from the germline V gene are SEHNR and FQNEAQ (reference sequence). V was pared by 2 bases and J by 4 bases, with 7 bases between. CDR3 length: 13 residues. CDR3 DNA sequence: TGTGCCAGCAGCTTACTAGGGCCAGATACGCAGTATTTT. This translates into CASSLLGPDTQYF. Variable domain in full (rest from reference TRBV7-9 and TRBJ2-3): DTGVSQNPRHKITKRGQNVTFRCDPISEHNRLYWYRQTLGQGPEFLTYFQNEAQLEKSRLLSDRFSAERPKGSFSTLEIQRTEQGDSAMYLCASSLLGPDTQYFGPGTRLTVL.

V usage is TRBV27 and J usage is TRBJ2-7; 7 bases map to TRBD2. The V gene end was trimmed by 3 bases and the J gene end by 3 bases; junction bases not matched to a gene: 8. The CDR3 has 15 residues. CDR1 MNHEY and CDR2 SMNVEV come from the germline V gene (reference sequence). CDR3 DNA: TGTGCCAGCAGTTTGGGGGGGGTTGGACTCTACGAGCAGTACTTC. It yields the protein CASSLGGVGLYEQYF.

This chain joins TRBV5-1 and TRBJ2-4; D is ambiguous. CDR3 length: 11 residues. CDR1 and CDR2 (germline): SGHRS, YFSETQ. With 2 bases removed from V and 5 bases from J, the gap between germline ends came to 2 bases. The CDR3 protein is CASSFQNIQYF. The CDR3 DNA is TGCGCCAGCAGCTTCCAAAACATTCAGTACTTC.

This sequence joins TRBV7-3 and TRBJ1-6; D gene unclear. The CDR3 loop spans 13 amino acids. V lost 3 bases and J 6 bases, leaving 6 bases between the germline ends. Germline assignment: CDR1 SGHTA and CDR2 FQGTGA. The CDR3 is CASSFRTNSPLHF. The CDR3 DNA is TGTGCCAGCAGCTTTCGCACTAATTCACCCCTCCACTTT.

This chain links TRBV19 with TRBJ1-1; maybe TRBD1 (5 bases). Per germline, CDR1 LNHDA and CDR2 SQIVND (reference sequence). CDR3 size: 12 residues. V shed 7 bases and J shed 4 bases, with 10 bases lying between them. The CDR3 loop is CASKEGPTEAFF. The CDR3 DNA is TGTGCCAGTAAGGAGGGACCCACTGAAGCTTTCTTT.

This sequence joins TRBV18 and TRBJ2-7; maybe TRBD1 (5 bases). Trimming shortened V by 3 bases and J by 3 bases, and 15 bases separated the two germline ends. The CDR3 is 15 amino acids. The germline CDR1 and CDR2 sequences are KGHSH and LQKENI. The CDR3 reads CASSPLGDSYYEQYF. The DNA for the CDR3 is TGTGCCAGCTCACCTCTTGGCGACAGCTACTACGAGCAGTACTTC. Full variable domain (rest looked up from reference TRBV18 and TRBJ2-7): NAGVMQNPRHLVRRRGQEARLRCSPMKGHSHVYWYRQLPEEGLKFMVYLQKENIIDESGMPKERFSAEFPKEGPSILRIQQVVRGDSAAYFCASSPLGDSYYEQYFGPGTRLTVT.

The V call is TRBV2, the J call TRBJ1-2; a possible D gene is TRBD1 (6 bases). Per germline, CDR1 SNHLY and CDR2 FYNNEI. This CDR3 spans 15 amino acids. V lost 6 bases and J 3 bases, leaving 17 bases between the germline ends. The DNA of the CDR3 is TGTGCCAGCAGACGACAGGCGACTTATGACTATGGCTACACCTTC. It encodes CASRRQATYDYGYTF.

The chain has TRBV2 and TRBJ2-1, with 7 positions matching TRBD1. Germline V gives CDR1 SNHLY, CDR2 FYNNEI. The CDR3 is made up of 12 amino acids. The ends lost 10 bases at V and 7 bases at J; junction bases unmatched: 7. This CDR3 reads CAIGPRGNEQFF. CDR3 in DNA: TGTGCCATTGGGCCCAGGGGGAATGAGCAGTTCTTC.

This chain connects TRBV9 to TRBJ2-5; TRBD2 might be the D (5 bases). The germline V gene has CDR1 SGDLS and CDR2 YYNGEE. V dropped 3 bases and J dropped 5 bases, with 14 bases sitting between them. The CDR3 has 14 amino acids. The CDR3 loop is CASSAPGRGETQYF. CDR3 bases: TGTGCCAGCAGCGCCCCTGGTCGAGGGGAGACCCAGTACTTC.

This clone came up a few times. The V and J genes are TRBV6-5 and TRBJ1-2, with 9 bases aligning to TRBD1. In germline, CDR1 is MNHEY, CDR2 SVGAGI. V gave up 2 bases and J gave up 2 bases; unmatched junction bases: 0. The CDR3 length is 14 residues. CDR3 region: CASSYGTGNYGYTF. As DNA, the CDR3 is TGTGCCAGCAGTTACGGGACAGGGAACTATGGCTACACCTTC.

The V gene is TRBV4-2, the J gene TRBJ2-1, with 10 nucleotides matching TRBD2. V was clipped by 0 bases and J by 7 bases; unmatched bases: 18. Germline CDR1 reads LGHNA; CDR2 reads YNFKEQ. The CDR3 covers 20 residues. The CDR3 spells CASSQEESSGGNAGLNEQFF. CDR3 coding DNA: TGTGCCAGCAGCCAAGAGGAGTCTAGCGGGGGAAACGCTGGGTTGAATGAGCAGTTCTTC.